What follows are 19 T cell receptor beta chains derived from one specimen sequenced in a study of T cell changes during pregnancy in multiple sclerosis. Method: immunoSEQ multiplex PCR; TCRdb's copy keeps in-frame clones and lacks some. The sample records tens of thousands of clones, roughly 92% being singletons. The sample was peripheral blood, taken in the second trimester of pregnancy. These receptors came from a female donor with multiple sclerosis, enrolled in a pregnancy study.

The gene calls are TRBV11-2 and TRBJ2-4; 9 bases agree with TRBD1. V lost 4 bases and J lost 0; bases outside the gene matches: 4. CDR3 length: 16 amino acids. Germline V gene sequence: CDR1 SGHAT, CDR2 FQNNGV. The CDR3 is CASSSGQGIAKNIQYF. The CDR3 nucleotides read TGTGCCAGCAGCTCCGGACAGGGGATAGCCAAAAACATTCAGTACTTC.

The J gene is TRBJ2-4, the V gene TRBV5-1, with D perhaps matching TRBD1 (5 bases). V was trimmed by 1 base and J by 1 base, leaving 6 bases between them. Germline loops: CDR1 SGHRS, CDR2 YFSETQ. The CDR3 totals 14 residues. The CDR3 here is CASSLPGAKNIQYF. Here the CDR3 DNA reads TGCGCCAGCAGCTTGCCAGGGGCCAAAAACATTCAGTACTTC. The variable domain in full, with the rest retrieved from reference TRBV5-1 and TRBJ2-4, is KAGVTQTPRYLIKTRGQQVTLSCSPISGHRSVSWYQQTPGQGLQFLFEYFSETQRNKGNFPGRFSGRQFSNSRSEMNVSTLELGDSALYLCASSLPGAKNIQYFGAGTRLSVL.

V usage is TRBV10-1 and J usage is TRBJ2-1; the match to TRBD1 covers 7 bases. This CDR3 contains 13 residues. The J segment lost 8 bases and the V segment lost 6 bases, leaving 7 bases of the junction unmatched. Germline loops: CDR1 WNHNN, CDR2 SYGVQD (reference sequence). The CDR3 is CASSLNQGDEQFF. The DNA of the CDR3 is TGCGCCAGCAGCCTTAACCAGGGGGATGAGCAGTTCTTC.

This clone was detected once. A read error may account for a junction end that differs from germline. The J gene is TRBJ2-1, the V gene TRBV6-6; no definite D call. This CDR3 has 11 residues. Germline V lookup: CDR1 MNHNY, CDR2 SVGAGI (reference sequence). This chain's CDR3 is CASSPYNEQFF. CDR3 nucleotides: TGTGCCAGCAGCCCCTATAATGAGCAGTTCTTC.

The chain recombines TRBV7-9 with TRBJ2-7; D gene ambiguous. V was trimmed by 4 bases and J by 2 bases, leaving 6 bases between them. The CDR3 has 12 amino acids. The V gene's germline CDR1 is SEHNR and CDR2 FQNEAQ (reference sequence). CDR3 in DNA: TGTGCCAGCAGCTCCCTACCCTACGAGCAGTACTTC. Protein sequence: CASSSLPYEQYF.

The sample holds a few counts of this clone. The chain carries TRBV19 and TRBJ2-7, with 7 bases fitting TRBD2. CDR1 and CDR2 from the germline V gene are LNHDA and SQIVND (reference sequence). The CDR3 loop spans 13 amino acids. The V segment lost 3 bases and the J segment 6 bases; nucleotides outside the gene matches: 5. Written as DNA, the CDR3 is TGTGCCAGTAGTATGGCGGGAGTCGGCGAGCAGTACTTC. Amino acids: CASSMAGVGEQYF.

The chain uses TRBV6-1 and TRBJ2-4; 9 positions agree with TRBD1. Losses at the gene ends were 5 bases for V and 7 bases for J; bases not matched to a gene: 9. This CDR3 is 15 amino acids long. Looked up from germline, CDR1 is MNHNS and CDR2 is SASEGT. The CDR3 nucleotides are TGTGCCAGCAGTACTGGGACAGGGCAACGGAACATTCAGTACTTC. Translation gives CASSTGTGQRNIQYF.

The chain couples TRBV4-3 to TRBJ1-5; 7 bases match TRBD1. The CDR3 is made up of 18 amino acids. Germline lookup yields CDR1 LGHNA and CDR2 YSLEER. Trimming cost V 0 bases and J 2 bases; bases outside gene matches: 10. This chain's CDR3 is CASSQDPRDSIGNQPQHF. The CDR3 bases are TGCGCCAGCAGCCAAGACCCACGGGACAGCATAGGCAATCAGCCCCAGCATTTT.

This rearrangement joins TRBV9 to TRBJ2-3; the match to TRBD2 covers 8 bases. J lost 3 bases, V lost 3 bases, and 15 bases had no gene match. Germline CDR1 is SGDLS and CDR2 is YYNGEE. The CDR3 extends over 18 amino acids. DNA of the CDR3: TGTGCCAGCAGCGCCCTGGGTGGGACTAGGGCGGGGACAGATACGCAGTATTTT. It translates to CASSALGGTRAGTDTQYF.

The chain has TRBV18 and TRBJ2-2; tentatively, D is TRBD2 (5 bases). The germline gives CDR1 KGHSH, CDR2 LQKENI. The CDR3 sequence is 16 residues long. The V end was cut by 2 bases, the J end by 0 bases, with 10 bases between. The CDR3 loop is CASSPYSAANTGELFF. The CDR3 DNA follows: TGTGCCAGCTCACCATATAGCGCGGCGAACACCGGGGAGCTGTTTTTT.

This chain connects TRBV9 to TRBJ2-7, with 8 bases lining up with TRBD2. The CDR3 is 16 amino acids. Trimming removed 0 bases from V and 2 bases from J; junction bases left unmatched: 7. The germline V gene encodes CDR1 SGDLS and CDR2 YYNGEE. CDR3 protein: CASSVDPGLGAYEQYF. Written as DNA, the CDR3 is TGTGCCAGCAGCGTAGATCCGGGACTAGGGGCCTACGAGCAGTACTTC.

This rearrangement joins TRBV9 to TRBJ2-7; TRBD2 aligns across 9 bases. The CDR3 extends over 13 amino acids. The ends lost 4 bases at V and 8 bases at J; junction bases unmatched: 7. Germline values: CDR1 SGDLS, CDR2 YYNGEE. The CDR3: CASSPGTSRKQYF. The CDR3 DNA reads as TGTGCCAGCAGCCCCGGGACTAGCAGGAAGCAGTACTTC.

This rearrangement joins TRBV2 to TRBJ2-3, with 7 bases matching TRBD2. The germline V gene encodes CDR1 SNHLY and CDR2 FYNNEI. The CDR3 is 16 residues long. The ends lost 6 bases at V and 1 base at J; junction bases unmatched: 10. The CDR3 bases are TGTGCCAGCAGCCCACTAGCGACTCGGGGCACAGATACGCAGTATTTT. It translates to CASSPLATRGTDTQYF.

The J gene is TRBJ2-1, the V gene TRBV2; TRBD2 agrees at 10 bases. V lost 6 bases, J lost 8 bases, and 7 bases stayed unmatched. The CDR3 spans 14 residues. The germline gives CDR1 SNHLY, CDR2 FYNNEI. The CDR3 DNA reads TGTGCCAGCAGAGCCCTAGCGGGAGTCTATGAGCAGTTCTTC. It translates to CASRALAGVYEQFF.

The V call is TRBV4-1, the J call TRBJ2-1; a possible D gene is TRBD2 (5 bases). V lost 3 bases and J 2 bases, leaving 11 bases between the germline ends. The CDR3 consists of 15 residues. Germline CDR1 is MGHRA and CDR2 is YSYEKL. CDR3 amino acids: CASSHQERAYNEQFF. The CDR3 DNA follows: TGCGCCAGCAGCCATCAGGAGAGGGCCTACAATGAGCAGTTCTTC.

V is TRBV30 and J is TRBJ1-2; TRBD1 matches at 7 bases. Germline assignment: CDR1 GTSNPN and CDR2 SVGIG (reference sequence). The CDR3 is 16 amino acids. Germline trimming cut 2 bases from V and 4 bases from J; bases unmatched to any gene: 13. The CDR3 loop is CAWSNARQGAVYGYTF. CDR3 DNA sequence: TGTGCCTGGAGTAACGCCAGACAGGGTGCGGTCTATGGCTACACCTTC.

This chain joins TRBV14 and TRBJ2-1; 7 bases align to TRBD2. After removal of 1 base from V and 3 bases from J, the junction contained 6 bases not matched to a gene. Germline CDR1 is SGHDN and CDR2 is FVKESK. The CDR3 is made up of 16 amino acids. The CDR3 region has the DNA TGTGCCAGCAGCCAAGTCGCTAGCGGAGACTACAATGAGCAGTTCTTC. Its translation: CASSQVASGDYNEQFF.

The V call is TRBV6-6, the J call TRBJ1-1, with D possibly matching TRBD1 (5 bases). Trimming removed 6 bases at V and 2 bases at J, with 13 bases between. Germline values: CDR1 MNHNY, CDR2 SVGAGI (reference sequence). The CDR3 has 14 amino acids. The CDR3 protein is CASRGGGGNTEAFF. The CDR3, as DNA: TGTGCCAGCAGGGGGGGTGGGGGAAACACTGAAGCTTTCTTT.

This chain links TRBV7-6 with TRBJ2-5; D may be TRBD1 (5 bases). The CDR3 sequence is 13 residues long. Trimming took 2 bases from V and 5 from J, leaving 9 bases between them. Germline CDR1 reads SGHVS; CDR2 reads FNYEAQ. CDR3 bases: TGTGCCAGCAGCTTACACAGGCACGAGACCCAGTACTTC. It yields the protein CASSLHRHETQYF. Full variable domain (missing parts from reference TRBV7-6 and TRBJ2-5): GAGVSQSPRYKVTKRGQDVALRCDPISGHVSLYWYRQALGQGPEFLTYFNYEAQQDKSGLPNDRFSAERPEGSISTLTIQRTEQRDSAMYRCASSLHRHETQYFGPGTRLLVL.